This T cell receptor (beta chain) was identified during a study of T cell changes during pregnancy in multiple sclerosis. To note about this clone: The junction differs from germline at one of its ends, possibly a read error.

The CDR3 extends over 13 amino acids. Per germline, CDR1 MGHRA and CDR2 YSYEKL. Profiled with immunoSEQ multiplex PCR; TCRdb holds only in-frame clones, not every one. The sample shows tens of thousands of clones, 85% to 95% of them seen only once. The sequences come from peripheral blood, collected in the second trimester of pregnancy. The rearrangement links TRBV4-1 to TRBJ1-4; the match to TRBD1 covers 7 bases. The sequence was collected from a female donor with multiple sclerosis, enrolled in a pregnancy study. The chain's CDR3 is CASSQGNRGREIF. Written as DNA, the CDR3 is TGCGCCAGCAGCCAAGGAAACAGGGGACGGGAAATTTTT.